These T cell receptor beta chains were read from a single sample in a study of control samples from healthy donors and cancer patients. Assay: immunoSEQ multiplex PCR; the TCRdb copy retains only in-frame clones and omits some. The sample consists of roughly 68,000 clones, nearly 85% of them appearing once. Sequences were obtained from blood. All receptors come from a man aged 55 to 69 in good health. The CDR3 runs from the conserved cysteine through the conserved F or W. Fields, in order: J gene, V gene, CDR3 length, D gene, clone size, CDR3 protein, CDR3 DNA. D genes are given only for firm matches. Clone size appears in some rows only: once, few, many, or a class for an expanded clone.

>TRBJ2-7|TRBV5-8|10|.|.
CASRGYEQYF
TGTGCCAGCAGGGGTTACGAGCAGTACTTC
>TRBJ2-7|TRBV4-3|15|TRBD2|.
CASSQIAGVVYEQYF
TGCGCCAGCAGCCAAATAGCGGGAGTGGTCTACGAGCAGTACTTC
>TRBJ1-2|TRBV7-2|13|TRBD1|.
CASSPTGAMSYTF
TGTGCCAGCAGCCCAACAGGGGCAATGAGCTACACCTTC
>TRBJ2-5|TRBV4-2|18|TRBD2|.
CASSHFGQREGPGETQYF
TGTGCCAGCAGCCATTTTGGGCAGCGGGAGGGCCCAGGGGAGACCCAGTACTTC
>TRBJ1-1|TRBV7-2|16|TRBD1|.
CASSAGVGQGYTEAFF
TGTGCCAGCAGCGCCGGTGTAGGACAGGGGTACACTGAAGCTTTCTTT
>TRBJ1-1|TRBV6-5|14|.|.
CASKTGNLNTEAFF
TGTGCCAGCAAGACAGGCAACCTTAACACTGAAGCTTTCTTT
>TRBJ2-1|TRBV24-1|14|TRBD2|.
CATSDGGERNEQFF
TGTGCCACCAGTGATGGGGGGGAACGAAATGAGCAGTTCTTC
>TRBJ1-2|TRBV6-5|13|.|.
CASSRGPNYGYTF
TGTGCCAGCAGCCGTGGACCTAACTATGGCTACACCTTC
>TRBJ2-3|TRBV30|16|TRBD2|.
CAWSSQRGRGTGTQYF
TGTGCCTGGAGTAGTCAGCGGGGGAGGGGCACGGGTACGCAGTATTTT
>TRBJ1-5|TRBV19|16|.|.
CASSPYGQGRTQPQHF
TGTGCCAGTAGTCCTTATGGGCAGGGAAGGACTCAGCCCCAGCATTTT
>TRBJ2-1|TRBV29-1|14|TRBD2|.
CSAAGTSGSYEQFF
TGCAGCGCCGCCGGGACTAGCGGGAGCTATGAGCAGTTCTTC
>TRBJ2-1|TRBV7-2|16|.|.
CASSFQTLVLGGEQFF
TGTGCCAGCAGCTTCCAGACACTGGTCCTCGGGGGTGAGCAGTTCTTC
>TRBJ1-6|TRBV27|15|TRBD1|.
CASSRQGAYNSPLHF
TGTGCCAGCAGTAGACAGGGGGCCTATAATTCACCCCTCCACTTT
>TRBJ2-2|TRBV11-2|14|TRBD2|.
CASLSGRAAGELFF
TGTGCCAGCCTCAGCGGGAGGGCGGCCGGGGAGCTGTTTTTT
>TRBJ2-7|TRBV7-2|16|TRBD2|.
CASSLILSGGRREQYF
TGTGCCAGCAGCTTAATTCTATCCGGCGGGAGGCGGGAGCAGTACTTC
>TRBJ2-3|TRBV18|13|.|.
CASSPSGEDTQYF
TGTGCCAGCTCACCCAGCGGTGAAGATACGCAGTATTTT
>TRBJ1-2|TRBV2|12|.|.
CASSERDYGYTF
TGTGCCAGCAGTGAACGGGACTATGGCTACACCTTC
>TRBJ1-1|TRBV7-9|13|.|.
CASSWIDNTEAFF
TGTGCCAGCAGCTGGATCGATAACACTGAAGCTTTCTTT
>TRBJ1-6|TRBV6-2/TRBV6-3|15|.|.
CASSTRGKLDSPLHF
TGTGCCAGCAGTACACGGGGCAAGTTGGATTCACCCCTCCACTTT
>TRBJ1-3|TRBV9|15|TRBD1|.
CASSVGTGTGNTIYF
TGTGCCAGCAGCGTCGGGACAGGGACTGGAAACACCATATATTTT
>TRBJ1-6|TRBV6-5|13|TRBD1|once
CASRTGQKSPLHF
TGTGCCAGTAGGACAGGCCAGAAATCACCCCTCCACTTT
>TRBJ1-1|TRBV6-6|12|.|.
CASSYGAVEAFF
TGTGCCAGCAGTTACGGGGCGGTCGAGGCTTTCTTT
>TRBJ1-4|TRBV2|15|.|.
CASRVAGGTNEKLFF
TGTGCCAGCAGGGTTGCGGGAGGCACTAATGAAAAACTGTTTTTT
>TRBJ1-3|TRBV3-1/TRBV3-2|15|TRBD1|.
CASSQTGTVGNTTYF
TGTGCCAGCAGCCAGACAGGGACAGTTGGAAACACCACATATTTT
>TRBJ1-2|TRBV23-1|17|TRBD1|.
CASSQLRDREPNYGYTF
TGCGCCAGCAGTCAACTGCGGGACAGAGAACCTAACTATGGCTACACCTTC
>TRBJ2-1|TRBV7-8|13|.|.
CASSLDRLNEQFF
TGTGCCAGCAGCTTAGACAGGCTCAATGAGCAGTTCTTC
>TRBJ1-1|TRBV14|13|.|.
CASSQDLNTEAFF
TGTGCCAGCAGCCAAGACCTGAACACTGAAGCTTTCTTT
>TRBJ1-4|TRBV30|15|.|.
CAWSGSRGANEKLFF
TGTGCCTGGAGTGGGTCCAGGGGTGCTAATGAAAAACTGTTTTTT
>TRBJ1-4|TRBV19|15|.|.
CASSLQLGTNEKLFF
TGTGCCAGTAGTCTGCAATTGGGGACTAATGAAAAACTGTTTTTT
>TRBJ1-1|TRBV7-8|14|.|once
CASSSGVVNTEAFF
TGTGCCAGCAGCTCTGGGGTAGTGAACACTGAAGCTTTCTTT
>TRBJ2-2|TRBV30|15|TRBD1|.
CAWEDRGGFTGELFF
TGTGCCTGGGAGGACAGGGGGGGTTTCACCGGGGAGCTGTTTTTT
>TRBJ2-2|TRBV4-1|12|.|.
CASSQDSGELFF
TGCGCCAGCAGCCAAGATAGCGGGGAGCTGTTTTTT